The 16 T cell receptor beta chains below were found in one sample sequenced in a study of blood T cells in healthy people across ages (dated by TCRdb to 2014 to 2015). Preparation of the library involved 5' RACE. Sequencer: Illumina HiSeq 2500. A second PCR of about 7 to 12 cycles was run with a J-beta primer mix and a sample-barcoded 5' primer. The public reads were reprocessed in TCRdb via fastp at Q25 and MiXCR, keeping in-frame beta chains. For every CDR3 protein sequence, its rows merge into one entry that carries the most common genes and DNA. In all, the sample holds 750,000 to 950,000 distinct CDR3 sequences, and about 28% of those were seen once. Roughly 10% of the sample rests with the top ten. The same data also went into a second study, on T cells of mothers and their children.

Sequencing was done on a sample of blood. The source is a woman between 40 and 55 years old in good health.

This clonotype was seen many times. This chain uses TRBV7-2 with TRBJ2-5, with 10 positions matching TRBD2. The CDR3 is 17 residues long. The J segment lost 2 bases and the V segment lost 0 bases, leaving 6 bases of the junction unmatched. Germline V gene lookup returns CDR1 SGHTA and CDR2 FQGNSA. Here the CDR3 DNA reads TGTGCCAGCAGCTTAGCGTCTAGCGGGGGCCTTCAAGAGACCCAGTACTTC. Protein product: CASSLASSGGLQETQYF.

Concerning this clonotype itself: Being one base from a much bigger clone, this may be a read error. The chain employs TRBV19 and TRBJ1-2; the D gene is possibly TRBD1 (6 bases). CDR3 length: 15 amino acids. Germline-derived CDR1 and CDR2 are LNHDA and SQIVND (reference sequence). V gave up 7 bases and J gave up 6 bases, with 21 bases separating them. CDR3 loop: CASNLGGRFPDGYTF. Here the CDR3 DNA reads TGTGCCAGTAATCTAGGGGGAAGGTTCCCCGATGGCTACACCTTC.

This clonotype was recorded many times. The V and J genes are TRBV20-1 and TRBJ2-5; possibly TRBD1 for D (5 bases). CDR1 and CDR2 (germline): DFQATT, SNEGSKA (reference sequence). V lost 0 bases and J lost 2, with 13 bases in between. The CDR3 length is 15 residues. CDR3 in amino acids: CSAREPRGPQETQYF. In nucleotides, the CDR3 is TGCAGTGCTAGAGAGCCAAGGGGTCCACAAGAGACCCAGTACTTC.

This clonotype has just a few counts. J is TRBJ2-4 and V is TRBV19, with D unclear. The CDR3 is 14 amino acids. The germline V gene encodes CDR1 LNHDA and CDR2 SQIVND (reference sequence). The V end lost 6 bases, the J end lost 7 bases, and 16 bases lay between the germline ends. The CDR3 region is CASRLQSSRNIQYF. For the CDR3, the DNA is TGTGCCAGTAGGCTACAGTCCTCGAGGAACATTCAGTACTTC.

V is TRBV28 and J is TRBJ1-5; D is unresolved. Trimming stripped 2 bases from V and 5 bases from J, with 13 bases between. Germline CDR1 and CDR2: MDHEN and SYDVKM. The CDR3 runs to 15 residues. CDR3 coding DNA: TGTGCCAGCAGTTTAAGGCTACAGATAGATCAGCCCCAGCATTTT. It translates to CASSLRLQIDQPQHF.

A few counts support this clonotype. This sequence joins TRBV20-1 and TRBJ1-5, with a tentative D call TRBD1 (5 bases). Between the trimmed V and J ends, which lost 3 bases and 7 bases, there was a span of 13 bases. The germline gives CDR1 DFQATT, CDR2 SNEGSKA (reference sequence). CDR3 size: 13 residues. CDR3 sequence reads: CSASRSGSQPQHF. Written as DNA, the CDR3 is TGCAGTGCTAGTAGGTCAGGGTCCCAGCCCCAGCATTTT.

The CDR3 loop reads CASSAGGRPSTDTQYF. The CDR3 coding sequence is TGTGCCAGCAGCGCGGGGGGCAGGCCTAGCACAGATACGCAGTATTTT. The rearrangement links TRBV7-3 to TRBJ2-3, with 8 positions matching TRBD2. The CDR3 contains 16 residues. Looked up from germline, CDR1 is SGHTA and CDR2 is FQGTGA. V lost 5 bases to trimming and J lost 0 bases; unmatched junction nucleotides: 7.

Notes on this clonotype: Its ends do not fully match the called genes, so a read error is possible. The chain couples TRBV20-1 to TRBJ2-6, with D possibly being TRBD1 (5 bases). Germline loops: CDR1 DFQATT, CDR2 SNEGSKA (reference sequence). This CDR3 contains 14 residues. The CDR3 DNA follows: TGCAGTGCCCGAACAGGCTCTGGGGCCAACGTCCCGACTTTC. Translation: CSARTGSGANVPTF.

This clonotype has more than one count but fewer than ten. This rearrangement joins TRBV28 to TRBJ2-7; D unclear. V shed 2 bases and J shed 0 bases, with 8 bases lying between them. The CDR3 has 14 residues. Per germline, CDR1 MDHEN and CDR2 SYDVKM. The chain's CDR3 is CASSLLGFSYEQYF. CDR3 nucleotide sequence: TGTGCCAGCAGTTTACTGGGGTTCTCCTACGAGCAGTACTTC.

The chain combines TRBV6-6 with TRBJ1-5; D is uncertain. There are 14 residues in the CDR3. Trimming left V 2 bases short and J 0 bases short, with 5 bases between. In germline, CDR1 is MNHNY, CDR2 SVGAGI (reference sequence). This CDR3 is CASSYPNSNQPQHF. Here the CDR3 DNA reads TGTGCCAGCAGTTACCCTAATAGCAATCAGCCCCAGCATTTT.

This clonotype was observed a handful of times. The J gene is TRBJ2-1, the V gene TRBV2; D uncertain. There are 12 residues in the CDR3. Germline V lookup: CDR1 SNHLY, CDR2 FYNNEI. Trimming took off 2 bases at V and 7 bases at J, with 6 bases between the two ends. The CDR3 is CASSEKQNEQFF. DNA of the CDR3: TGTGCCAGCAGTGAAAAGCAAAATGAGCAGTTCTTC.

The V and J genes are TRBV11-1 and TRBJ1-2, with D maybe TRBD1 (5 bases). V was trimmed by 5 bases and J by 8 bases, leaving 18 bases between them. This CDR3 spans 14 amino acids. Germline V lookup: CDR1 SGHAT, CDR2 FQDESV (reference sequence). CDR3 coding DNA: TGTGCCAGCAGCATATTTTCCGGGACGGAAGGCTACACCTTC. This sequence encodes CASSIFSGTEGYTF.

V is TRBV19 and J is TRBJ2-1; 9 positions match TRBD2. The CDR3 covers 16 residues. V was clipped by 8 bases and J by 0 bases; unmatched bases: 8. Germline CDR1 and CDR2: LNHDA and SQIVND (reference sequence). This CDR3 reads CASDQAGGSSYNEQFF. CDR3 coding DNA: TGTGCCAGTGATCAGGCGGGGGGGAGCTCCTACAATGAGCAGTTCTTC. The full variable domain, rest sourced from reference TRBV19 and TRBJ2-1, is DGGITQSPKYLFRKEGQNVTLSCEQNLNHDAMYWYRQDPGQGLRLIYYSQIVNDFQKGDIAEGYSVSREKKESFPLTVTSAQKNPTAFYLCASDQAGGSSYNEQFFGPGTRLTVL.

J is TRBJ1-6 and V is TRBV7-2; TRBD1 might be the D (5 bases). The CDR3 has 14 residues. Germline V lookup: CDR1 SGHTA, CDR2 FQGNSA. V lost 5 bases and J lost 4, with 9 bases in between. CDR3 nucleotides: TGTGCCAGCAGCCGGAGACAGTATAATTCACCCCTCCACTTT. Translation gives CASSRRQYNSPLHF.

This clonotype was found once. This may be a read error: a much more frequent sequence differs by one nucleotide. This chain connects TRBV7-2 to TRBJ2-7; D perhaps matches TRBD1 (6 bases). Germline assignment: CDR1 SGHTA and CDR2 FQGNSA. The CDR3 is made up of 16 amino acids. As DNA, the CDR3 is TGTGCCGGCAGCCCTCCCTCAGGGGCCCTCTCCTACGAGCAGTACTTC. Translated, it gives CAGSPPSGALSYEQYF.

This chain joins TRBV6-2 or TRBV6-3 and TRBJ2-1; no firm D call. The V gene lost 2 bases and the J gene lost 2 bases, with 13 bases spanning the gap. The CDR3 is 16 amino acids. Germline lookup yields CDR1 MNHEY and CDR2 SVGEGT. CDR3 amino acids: CASSYLHSGTYNEQFF. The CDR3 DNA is TGTGCCAGCAGTTACCTTCACTCAGGCACCTACAATGAGCAGTTCTTC.